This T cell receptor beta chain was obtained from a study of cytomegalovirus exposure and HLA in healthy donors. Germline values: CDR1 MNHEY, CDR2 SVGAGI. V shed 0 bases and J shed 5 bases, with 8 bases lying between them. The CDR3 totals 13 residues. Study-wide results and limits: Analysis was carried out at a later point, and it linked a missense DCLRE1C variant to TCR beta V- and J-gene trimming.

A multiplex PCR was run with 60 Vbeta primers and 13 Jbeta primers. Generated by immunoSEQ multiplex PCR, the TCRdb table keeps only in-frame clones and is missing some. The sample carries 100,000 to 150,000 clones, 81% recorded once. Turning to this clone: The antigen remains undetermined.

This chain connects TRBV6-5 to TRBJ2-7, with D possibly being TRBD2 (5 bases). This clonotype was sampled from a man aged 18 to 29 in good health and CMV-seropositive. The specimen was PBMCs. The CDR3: CASSYSRGNEQYF. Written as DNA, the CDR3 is TGTGCCAGCAGTTACTCTCGGGGAAACGAGCAGTACTTC.